This T cell receptor beta chain was observed in a study of shared clonotypes between healthy human individuals. Overall study results and limits: Larger estimated richness was generally seen in naive subsets than in memory subsets.

Genomic DNA belonging to each subset was distributed in equal measure over several immunoSEQ plates. TCRdb's table, derived via immunoSEQ multiplex PCR, lists solely in-frame clones and lacks some. The table shows just over 2,000,000 clones, with roughly 95% occurring only once. This clone was seen a few times. What it binds is not known. The same CDR3 arises from other DNA sequences in this sample as well. Selected positively for CCR7 and CD45RO-negative, naive CD8 cells excluded terminally differentiated effector memory CD45RA+ cells. The receptor's source is a man aged 18-30 years in good health. The sequenced material came from naive CD8+ T cells sorted from blood.

CDR3 loop: CASSPGTNTGELFF. CDR3 DNA sequence: TGTGCCAGCAGCCCCGGGACGAACACCGGGGAGCTGTTTTTT. The chain uses TRBV9 and TRBJ2-2; D perhaps matches TRBD2 (5 bases). The V gene lost 4 bases and the J gene lost 0 bases, with 7 bases spanning the gap. The CDR3 spans 14 residues. In germline, CDR1 is SGDLS, CDR2 YYNGEE.